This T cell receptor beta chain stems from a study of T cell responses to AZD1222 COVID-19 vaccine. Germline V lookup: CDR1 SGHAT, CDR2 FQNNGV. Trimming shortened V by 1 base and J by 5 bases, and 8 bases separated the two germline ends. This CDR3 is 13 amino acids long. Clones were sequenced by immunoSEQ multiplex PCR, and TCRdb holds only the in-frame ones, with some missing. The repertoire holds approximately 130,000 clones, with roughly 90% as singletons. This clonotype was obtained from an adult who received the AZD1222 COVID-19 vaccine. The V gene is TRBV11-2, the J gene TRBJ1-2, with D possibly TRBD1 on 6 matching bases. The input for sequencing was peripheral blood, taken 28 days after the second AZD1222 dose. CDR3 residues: CASSLVRGYGYTF. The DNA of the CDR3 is TGTGCCAGCAGCTTAGTCAGGGGATATGGCTACACCTTC.